This T cell receptor beta chain was recovered during a study of blood T cell repertoires in COVID-19. Across the whole study: COVID-19 samples, acute and convalescent, were from the United States, Italy and Spain.

The CDR3 sequence is 17 residues long. Germline assignment: CDR1 LGHDT and CDR2 YNNKEL (reference sequence). Trimming took off 0 bases at V and 5 bases at J, with 18 bases between the two ends. Per the original methods: The assay estimated nucleated cells by amplifying reference gene primers. Produced via immunoSEQ multiplex PCR; TCRdb's table is partial and in-frame only. V, J and clone size reflect that table, while D and trimming were determined from the DNA. The table lists 90,000 to 150,000 clones, less than 75% of them singletons. Sequencing was carried out using peripheral blood. The receptor was isolated from a human donor with acute or convalescent COVID-19. The donor label of this sample is uncertain. The chain joins TRBV3-1 (or the pseudogene TRBV3-2) to TRBJ2-3; tentatively, D is TRBD1 (5 bases). CDR3 in amino acids: CASSQDSRQGRGDTQYF. The CDR3 region has the DNA TGTGCCAGCAGCCAAGATTCGCGGCAGGGCCGAGGAGATACGCAGTATTTT.